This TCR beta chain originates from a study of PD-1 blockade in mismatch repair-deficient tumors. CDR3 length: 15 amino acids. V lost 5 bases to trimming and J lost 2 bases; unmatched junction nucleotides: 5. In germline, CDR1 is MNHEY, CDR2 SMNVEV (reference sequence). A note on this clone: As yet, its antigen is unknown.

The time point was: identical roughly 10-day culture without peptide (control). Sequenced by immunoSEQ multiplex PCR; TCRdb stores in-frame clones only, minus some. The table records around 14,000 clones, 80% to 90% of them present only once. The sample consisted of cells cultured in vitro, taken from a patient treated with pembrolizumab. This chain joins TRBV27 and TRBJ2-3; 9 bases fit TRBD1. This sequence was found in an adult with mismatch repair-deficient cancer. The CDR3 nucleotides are TGTGCCAGCAGTGCGGGACAGGGATTCACAGATACGCAGTATTTT. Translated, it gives CASSAGQGFTDTQYF.